This is a list of T cell receptor beta chains from one sample in a study of response to subunit inactivated influenza vaccine. A single record per CDR3 protein comes from TCRdb applying MiXCR to the RT-PCR reads. The repertoire includes 430,000 or so distinct CDR3 sequences, 9.5% to 12% of them detected once, and about 12% sits in the top ten. Material: PBMCs from blood, obtained 45 days after vaccination. The receptors stem from a man aged 45-65 years who received an inactivated influenza vaccine. Both conserved end residues are part of each CDR3. A D gene is named only where the DNA matches it firmly. Only part of the rows carry a size: once, few, many, or a class if the clone is expanded.

clone_size j_call v_call d_call cdr3_aa cdr3_nt
NA TRBJ2-5 TRBV4-3 NA CASSQDPRSGETQYF TGCGCCAGCAGCCAAGATCCCCGGTCGGGGGAGACCCAGTACTTC
many TRBJ2-1 TRBV6-5 NA CASSYSPGPDYNEQFF TGTGCCAGCAGTTACTCACCGGGACCGGACTACAATGAGCAGTTCTTC
NA TRBJ2-1 TRBV29-1 NA CSVEGGPSSYNEQFF TGCAGCGTTGAGGGAGGCCCTAGCTCCTACAATGAGCAGTTCTTC
NA TRBJ2-1 TRBV30 TRBD2 CAWSSVAGVYEQFF TGTGCCTGGAGCTCGGTAGCGGGAGTATATGAGCAGTTCTTC
few TRBJ2-4 TRBV25-1 NA CASSEGENIQYF TGTGCCAGCAGTGAAGGAGAAAACATTCAGTACTTC
few TRBJ1-6 TRBV4-2 NA CASSLGGSPLHF TGTGCCAGCAGCCTTGGGGGATCACCCCTCCACTTT
many TRBJ1-4 TRBV5-1 NA CASSSGDANEKLFF TGCGCCAGCAGCTCGGGTGACGCTAATGAAAAACTGTTTTTT
many TRBJ2-7 TRBV7-9 NA CASSRLDTFSEQYF TGTGCCAGCAGCCGACTAGATACCTTCTCCGAGCAGTACTTC
NA TRBJ2-5 TRBV5-1 TRBD2 CASSFGAGVLEETQYF TGCGCCAGCAGCTTTGGAGCGGGGGTATTGGAAGAGACCCAGTACTTC
NA TRBJ2-3 TRBV14 NA CASSPRLFGADTQYF TGTGCCAGCAGCCCCAGACTGTTTGGGGCAGATACGCAGTATTTT
many TRBJ2-7 TRBV20-1 NA CSARVEGFSYEQYF TGCAGTGCTAGAGTCGAGGGATTCTCCTACGAGCAGTACTTC
many TRBJ1-6 TRBV3-1 TRBD1 CASSQVGQGNSPLHF TGTGCCAGCAGCCAAGTCGGACAGGGTAATTCACCCCTCCACTTT
many TRBJ2-1 TRBV7-2 TRBD2 CASSRGSSSYNEQFF TGTGCCAGCAGCCGCGGGAGTAGCTCCTACAATGAGCAGTTCTTC
NA TRBJ1-4 TRBV6-5 NA CASSSRHLNEKLFF TGTGCCAGCAGTTCTCGACACCTAAATGAAAAACTGTTTTTT
few TRBJ2-2 TRBV5-1 NA CASSLVRDPGHLGELFF TGCGCCAGCAGCTTGGTCCGAGACCCTGGCCACCTCGGGGAGCTGTTTTTT
NA TRBJ1-2 TRBV12-3/TRBV12-4 TRBD1 CASSLQGAILSGYTF TGTGCCAGCAGTTTACAGGGGGCGATTCTATCGGGCTACACCTTC
NA TRBJ2-1 TRBV20-1 TRBD2 CSARDRHSGGREQFF TGCAGTGCTAGAGATCGACATAGCGGGGGACGCGAGCAGTTCTTC
NA TRBJ1-2 TRBV25-1 TRBD1 CASSEIRGRGGYTF TGTGCCAGCAGTGAGATCAGGGGGCGCGGTGGCTACACCTTC